The sequence of this TCR beta chain was determined in a study of blood T cell repertoires in COVID-19 (dated by TCRdb to the early 2020s). Background on the whole study: Samples covering the acute and convalescent phases of COVID-19 were provided by collaborators in the United States, Italy and Spain. HLA class I and class II types, where available, came from metadata supplied by the sample provider rather than from assay-based typing. The sample metadata nearly always contained a de-identified subject ID, COVID-19 status, age in years and sex. Samples were obtained from the ongoing ImmuneRACE study (first 160 participants) and from about 1,300 subjects provided by 6 global collaborators. The material from the prospective study consisted of cDNA or gDNA derived from T cells, B-cell-depleted T cells, or PBMCs. The repertoires were released in a freely available public database meant as a resource for research on the immune response to SARS-CoV-2. Deeply sampled blood TCRbeta repertoires from subjects exposed to, actively infected with, or recovered from COVID-19 were included in the dataset. Beyond this particular receptor, the publication reports: The quantity of clinical and demographic metadata differed by source and by participant and was supplied without curation.

With regard to this clone: Its antigen remains unidentified. Base qualities were left out, and no much larger clone turns up one base away.

CDR1 and CDR2 are drawn from the germline V gene (reference sequence): MNHEY, SMNVEV. Including cysteine and phenylalanine, the CDR3 has 14 amino acids. Only the CDR3 DNA stays, 42 bases, in frame from base 1. Germline trimming: 9 bases from V, 6 bases from J; junction bases outside gene matches: 8. Collaborating institutions collected whole blood in K2EDTA tubes following their own protocols. For TCRbeta analysis, collaborator samples were shipped as frozen whole blood, as isolated PBMCs, or as DNA extracted from either sample type. TCRbeta CDR3 regions were amplified from genomic DNA using the immunoSEQ Assay, a bias-controlled multiplex PCR. Turning to the authors' computational methods: Nucleated cell counts per sample were estimated from amplification of reference gene primers within the assay. To quantify the absolute abundance of each unique TCRbeta CDR3 rearrangement, sequence reads were collapsed and filtered. For each sample, productive Simpson clonality was calculated by taking the square root of Simpson's diversity index across productive rearrangements. The clones in this table, taken by TCRdb from immuneACCESS, are in-frame only. Not every clone is retained; where verified, under half of the shortfall comes from an unresolved V gene, and the cause of the rest is unknown. V, J and clone size reflect that table, while D and trimming were determined from the DNA. The sample profile shows approximately 35,000 clones; 80% to 90% of them were found once. The ten largest clonotypes hold around 14% of the sample.

The sample comprised peripheral blood. The sequence joins TRBV27 to TRBJ2-1; TRBD2 lines up with 10 middle nucleotides. This clonotype originated in a man aged 55 to 70 with active COVID-19. Read as DNA, the sequence is TGTGCCAGTGCAGCGGGAGGGCCAACCAATGAGCAGTTCTTC. It codes for CASAAGGPTNEQFF.